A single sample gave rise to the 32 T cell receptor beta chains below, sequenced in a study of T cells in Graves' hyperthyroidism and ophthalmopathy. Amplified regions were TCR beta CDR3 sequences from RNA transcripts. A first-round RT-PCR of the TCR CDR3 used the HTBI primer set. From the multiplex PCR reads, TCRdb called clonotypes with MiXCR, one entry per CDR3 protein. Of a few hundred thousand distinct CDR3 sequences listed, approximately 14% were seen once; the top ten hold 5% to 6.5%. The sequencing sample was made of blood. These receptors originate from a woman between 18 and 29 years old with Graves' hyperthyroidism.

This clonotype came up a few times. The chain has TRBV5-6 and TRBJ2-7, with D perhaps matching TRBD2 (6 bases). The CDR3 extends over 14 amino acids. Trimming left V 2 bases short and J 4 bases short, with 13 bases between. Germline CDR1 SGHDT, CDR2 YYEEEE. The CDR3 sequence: CASSLMREIYEQYF. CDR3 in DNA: TGTGCCAGCAGCTTAATGCGGGAAATTTACGAGCAGTACTTC.

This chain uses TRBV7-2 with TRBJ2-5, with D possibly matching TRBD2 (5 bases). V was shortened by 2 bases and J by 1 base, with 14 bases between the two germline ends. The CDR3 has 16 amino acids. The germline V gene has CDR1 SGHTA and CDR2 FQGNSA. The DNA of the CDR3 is TGTGCCAGCAGCTTAAGGCCCCCCCGGGGCCAAGAGACCCAGTACTTC. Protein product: CASSLRPPRGQETQYF.

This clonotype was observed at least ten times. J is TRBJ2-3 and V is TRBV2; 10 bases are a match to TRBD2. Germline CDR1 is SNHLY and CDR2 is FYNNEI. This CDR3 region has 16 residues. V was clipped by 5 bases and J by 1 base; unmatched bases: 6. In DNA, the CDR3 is TGTGCCAGCAGTAGACTTACTAGCGGGGGCACAGATACGCAGTATTTT. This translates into CASSRLTSGGTDTQYF.

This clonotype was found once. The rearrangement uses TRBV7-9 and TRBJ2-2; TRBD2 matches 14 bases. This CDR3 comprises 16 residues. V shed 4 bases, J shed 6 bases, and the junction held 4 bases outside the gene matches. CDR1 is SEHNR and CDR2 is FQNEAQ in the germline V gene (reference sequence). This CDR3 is CASSSRLAGGSGELFF. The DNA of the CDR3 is TGTGCCAGCAGCTCCCGACTAGCGGGAGGGTCCGGGGAGCTGTTTTTT.

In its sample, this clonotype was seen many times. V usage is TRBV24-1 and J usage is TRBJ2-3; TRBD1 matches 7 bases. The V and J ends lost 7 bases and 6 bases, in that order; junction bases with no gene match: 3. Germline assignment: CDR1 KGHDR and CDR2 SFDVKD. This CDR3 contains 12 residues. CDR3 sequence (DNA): TGTGCCACCAGCACGACAGGGGATACGCAGTATTTT. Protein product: CATSTTGDTQYF.

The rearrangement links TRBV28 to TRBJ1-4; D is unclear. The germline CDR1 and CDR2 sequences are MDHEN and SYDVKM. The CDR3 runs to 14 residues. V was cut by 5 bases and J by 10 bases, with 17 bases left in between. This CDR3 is CASSPTPGLGKLFF. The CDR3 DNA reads TGTGCCAGCAGTCCGACCCCCGGGTTGGGAAAACTGTTTTTT.

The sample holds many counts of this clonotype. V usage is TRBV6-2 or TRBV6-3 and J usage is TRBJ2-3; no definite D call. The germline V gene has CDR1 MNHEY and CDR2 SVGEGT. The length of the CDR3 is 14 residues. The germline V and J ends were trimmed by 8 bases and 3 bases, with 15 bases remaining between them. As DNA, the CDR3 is TGTGCCAGCCGGAAAGGGAAAGAGACAGATACGCAGTATTTT. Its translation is CASRKGKETDTQYF.

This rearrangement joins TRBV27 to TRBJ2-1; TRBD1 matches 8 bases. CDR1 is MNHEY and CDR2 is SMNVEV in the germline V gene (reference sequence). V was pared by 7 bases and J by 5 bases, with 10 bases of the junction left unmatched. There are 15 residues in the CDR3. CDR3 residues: CASKSSRTGHNEQFF. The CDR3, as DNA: TGTGCCAGCAAATCGTCCAGGACAGGGCACAATGAGCAGTTCTTC.

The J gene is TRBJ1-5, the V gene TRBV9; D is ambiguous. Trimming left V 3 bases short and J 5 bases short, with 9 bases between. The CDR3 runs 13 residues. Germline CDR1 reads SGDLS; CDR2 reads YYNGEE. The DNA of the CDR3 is TGTGCCAGCAGCGCAACATTAGATCAGCCCCAGCATTTT. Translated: CASSATLDQPQHF.

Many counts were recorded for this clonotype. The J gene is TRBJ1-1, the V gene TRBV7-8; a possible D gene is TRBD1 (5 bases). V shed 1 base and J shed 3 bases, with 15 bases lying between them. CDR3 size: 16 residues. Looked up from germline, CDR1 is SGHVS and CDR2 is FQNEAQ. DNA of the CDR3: TGTGCCAGCAGCTTAGTGCCCGCGGGGCCGTACACTGAAGCTTTCTTT. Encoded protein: CASSLVPAGPYTEAFF. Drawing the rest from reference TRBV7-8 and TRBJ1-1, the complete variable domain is GAGVSQSPRYKVAKRGQDVALRCDPISGHVSLFWYQQALGQGPEFLTYFQNEAQLDKSGLPSDRFFAERPEGSVSTLKIQRTQQEDSAVYLCASSLVPAGPYTEAFFGQGTRLTVV.

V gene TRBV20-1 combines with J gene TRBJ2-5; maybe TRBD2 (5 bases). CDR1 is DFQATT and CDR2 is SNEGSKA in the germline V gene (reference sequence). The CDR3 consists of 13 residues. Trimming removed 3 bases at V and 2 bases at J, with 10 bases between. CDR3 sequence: CSARESGQETQYF. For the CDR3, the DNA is TGCAGTGCTAGGGAGAGCGGACAAGAGACCCAGTACTTC.

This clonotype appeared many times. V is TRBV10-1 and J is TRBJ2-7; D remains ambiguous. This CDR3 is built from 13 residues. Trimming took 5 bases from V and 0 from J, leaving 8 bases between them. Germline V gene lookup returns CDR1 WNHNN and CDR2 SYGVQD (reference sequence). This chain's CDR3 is CASSSAISYEQYF. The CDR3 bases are TGCGCCAGCAGTTCAGCTATCTCCTACGAGCAGTACTTC.

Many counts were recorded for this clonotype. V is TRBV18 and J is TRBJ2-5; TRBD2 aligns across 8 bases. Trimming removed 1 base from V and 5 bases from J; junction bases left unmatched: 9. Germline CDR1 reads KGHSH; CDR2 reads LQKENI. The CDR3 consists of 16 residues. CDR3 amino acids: CASSPRTAGGSETQYF. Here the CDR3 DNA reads TGTGCCAGCTCACCACGTACGGCGGGAGGTTCGGAGACCCAGTACTTC.

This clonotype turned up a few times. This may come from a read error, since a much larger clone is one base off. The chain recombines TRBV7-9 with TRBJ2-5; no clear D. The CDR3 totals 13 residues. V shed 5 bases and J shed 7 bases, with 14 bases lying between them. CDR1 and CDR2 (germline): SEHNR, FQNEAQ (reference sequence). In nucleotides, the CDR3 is TGTGCCAGCAGCCAATTAGCTGCTGGGACCCAGTACTTC. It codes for CASSQLAAGTQYF.

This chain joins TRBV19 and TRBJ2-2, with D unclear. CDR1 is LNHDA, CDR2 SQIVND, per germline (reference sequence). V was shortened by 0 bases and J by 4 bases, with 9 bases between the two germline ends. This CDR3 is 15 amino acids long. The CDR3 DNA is TGTGCCAGTAGTATAGATAGGGCAAGCACCGGGGAGCTGTTTTTT. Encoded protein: CASSIDRASTGELFF.

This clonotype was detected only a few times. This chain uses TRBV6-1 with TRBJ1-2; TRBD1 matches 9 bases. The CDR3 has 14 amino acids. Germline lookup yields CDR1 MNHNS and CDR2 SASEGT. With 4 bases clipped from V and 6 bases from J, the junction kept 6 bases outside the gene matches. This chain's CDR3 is CASSATGGKNGYTF. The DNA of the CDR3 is TGTGCCAGCAGTGCCACAGGGGGCAAAAATGGCTACACCTTC.

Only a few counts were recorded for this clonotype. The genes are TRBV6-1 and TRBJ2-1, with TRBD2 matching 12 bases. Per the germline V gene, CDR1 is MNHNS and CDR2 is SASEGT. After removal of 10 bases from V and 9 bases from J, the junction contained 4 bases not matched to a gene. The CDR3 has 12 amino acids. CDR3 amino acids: CATWTSGTEQFF. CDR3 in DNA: TGTGCCACCTGGACTAGCGGGACTGAGCAGTTCTTC.

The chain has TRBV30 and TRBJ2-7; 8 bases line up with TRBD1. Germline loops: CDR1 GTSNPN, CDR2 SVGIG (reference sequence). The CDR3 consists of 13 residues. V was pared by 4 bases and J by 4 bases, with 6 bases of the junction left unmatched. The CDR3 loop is CAWKGRGQYEQYF. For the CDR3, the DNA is TGTGCCTGGAAGGGCAGGGGGCAGTACGAGCAGTACTTC.

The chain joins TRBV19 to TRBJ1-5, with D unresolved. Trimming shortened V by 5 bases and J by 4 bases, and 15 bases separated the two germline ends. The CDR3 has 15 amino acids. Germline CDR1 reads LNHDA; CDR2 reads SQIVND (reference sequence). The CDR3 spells CASSVGRSGNQPQHF. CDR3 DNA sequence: TGTGCCAGTAGTGTAGGGAGGAGTGGGAATCAGCCCCAGCATTTT. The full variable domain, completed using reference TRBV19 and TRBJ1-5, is DGGITQSPKYLFRKEGQNVTLSCEQNLNHDAMYWYRQDPGQGLRLIYYSQIVNDFQKGDIAEGYSVSREKKESFPLTVTSAQKNPTAFYLCASSVGRSGNQPQHFGDGTRLSIL.

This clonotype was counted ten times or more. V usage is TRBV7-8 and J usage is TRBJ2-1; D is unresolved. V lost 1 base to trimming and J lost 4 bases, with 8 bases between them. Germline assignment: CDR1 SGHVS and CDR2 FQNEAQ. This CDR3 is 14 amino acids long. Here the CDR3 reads CASSLVAVYNEQFF. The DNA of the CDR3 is TGTGCCAGCAGCTTAGTTGCAGTATACAATGAGCAGTTCTTC.

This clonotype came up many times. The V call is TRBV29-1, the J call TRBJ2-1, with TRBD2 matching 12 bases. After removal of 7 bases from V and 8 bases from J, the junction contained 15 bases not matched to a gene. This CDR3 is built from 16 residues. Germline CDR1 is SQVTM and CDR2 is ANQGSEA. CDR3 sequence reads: CSGAVPLAGGRDEQFF. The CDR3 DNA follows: TGCAGCGGCGCGGTTCCACTAGCGGGAGGTAGGGATGAGCAGTTCTTC.

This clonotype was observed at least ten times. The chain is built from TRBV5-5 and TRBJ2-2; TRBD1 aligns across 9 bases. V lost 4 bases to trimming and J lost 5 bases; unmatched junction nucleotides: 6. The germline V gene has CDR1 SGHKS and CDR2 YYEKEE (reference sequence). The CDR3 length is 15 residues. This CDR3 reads CASSKGQGVTGELFF. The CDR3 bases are TGTGCCAGCAGCAAGGGACAGGGAGTTACCGGGGAGCTGTTTTTT.

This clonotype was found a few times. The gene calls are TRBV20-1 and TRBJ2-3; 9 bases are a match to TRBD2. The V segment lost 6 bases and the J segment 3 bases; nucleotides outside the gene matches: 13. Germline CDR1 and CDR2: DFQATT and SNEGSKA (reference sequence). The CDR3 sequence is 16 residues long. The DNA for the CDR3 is TGCAGTGCGCAGACTAGCGGAAGATTAGGAACAGATACGCAGTATTTT. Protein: CSAQTSGRLGTDTQYF.

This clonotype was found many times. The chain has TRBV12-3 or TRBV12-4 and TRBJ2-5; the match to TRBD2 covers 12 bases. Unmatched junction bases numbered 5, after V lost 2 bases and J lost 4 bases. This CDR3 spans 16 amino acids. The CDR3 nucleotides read TGTGCCAGCAGTTTAAGACTAGCGGGAGTAGCAGAGACCCAGTACTTC. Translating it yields CASSLRLAGVAETQYF.

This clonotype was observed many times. CDR3 in amino acids: CASSEQGNQETQYF. The CDR3 nucleotides read TGTGCCAGCAGCGAACAGGGAAACCAAGAGACCCAGTACTTC. The rearrangement uses TRBV7-9 and TRBJ2-5, with D maybe TRBD1 (6 bases). The CDR3 length is 14 residues. Germline V lookup: CDR1 SEHNR, CDR2 FQNEAQ (reference sequence). Trimming removed 5 bases from V and 0 bases from J, with 10 bases in between.

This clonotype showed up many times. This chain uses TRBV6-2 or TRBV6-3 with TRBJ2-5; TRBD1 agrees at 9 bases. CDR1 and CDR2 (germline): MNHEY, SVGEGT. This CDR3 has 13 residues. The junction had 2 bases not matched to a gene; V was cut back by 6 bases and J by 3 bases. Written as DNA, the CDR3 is TGTGCCAGCAGCACAGGGGGCGAAGAGACCCAGTACTTC. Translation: CASSTGGEETQYF.

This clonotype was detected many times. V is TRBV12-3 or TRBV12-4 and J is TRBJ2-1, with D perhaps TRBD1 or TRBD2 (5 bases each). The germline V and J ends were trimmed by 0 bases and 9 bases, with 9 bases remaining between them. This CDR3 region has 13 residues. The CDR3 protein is CASSLAGAGEQFF. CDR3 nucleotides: TGTGCCAGCAGTTTAGCTGGGGCGGGTGAGCAGTTCTTC.

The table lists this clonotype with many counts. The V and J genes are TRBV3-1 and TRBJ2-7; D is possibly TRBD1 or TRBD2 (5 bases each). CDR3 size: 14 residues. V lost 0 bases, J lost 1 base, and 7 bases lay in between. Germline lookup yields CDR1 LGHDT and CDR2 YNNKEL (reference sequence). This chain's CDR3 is CASSQEGRSYEQYF. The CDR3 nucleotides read TGTGCCAGCAGCCAAGAGGGACGTTCCTACGAGCAGTACTTC.

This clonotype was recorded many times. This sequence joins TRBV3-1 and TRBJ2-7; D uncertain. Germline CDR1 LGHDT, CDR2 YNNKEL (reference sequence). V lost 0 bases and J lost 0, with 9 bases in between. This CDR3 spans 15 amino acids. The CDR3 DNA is TGTGCCAGCAGCCAAGATCACAGCGTCTCCTACGAGCAGTACTTC. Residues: CASSQDHSVSYEQYF.

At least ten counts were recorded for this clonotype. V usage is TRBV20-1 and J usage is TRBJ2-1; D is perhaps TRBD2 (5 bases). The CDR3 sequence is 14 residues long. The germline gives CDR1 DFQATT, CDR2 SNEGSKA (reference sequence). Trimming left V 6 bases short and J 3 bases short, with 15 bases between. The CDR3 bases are TGCAGTGCCTCCTCCTTCGGGGACTACAATGAGCAGTTCTTC. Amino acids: CSASSFGDYNEQFF.

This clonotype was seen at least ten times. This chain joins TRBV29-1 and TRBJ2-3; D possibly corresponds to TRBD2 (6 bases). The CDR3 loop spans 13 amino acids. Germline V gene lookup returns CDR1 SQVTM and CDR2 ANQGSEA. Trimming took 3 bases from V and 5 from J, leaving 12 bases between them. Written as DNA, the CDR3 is TGCAGCGTTGATCCCAGGGAGGAAGATACGCAGTATTTT. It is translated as CSVDPREEDTQYF.

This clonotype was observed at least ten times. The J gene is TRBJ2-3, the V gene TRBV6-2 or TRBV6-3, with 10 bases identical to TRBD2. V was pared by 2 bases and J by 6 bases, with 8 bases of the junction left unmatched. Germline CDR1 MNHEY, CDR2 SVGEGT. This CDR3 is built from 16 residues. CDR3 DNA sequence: TGTGCCAGCAGTTACGCGGCTAGCGGGAGTCGGGATACGCAGTATTTT. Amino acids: CASSYAASGSRDTQYF.